The entry below gives a single T cell receptor beta chain sequence along with its context. CDR3 length: 13 residues. V was trimmed by 5 bases and J by 7 bases, leaving 12 bases between them. CDR1 is MNHEY and CDR2 is SVGAGI in the germline V gene. It was during active infection that Seattle patients were enrolled and then longitudinally followed. In the authors' methods: Estimated nucleated cell counts came from reference gene primer amplification. Assay: immunoSEQ multiplex PCR; the TCRdb copy retains only in-frame clones and omits some. That table furnishes V, J and clone size, whereas the DNA furnished D and trimming. Of approximately 160,000 clones listed, 85% to 95% are singletons. The source of the sample is a study of blood T cell repertoires in COVID-19.

The origin of this receptor is an older woman with COVID-19, enrolled during active disease. The chain links TRBV6-5 to TRBJ1-5; TRBD1 is a possible D gene (5 bases). Material: peripheral blood. The CDR3 DNA reads as TGTGCCAGCAGTATCAGGGTAGGGCAGCCCCAGCATTTT. It translates to CASSIRVGQPQHF.